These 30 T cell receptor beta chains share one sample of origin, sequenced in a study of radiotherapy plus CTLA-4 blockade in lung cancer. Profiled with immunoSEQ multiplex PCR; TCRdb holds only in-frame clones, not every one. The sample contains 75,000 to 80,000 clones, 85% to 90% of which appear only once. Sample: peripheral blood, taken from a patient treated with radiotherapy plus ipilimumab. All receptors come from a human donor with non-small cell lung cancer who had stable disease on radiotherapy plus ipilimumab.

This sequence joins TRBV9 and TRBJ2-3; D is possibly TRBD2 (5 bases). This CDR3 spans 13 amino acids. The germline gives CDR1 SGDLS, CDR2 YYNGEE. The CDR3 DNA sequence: TGTGCAACCCGAGCGGTTAGCACAGATACGCAGTATTTT. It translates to CATRAVSTDTQYF.

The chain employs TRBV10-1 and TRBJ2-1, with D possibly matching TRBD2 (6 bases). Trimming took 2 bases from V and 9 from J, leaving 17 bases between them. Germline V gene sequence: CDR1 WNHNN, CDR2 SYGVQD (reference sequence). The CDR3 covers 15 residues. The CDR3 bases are TGCGCCAGCAGTGAGGGAGGACCGGAGGGGAGTGAGCAGTTCTTC. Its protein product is CASSEGGPEGSEQFF.

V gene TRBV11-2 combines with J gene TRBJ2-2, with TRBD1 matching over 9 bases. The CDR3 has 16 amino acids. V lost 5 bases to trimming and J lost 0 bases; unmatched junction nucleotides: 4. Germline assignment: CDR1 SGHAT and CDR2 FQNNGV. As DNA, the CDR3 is TGTGCCAGCAGCCCCCGACAGGGGGCGAACACCGGGGAGCTGTTTTTT. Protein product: CASSPRQGANTGELFF.

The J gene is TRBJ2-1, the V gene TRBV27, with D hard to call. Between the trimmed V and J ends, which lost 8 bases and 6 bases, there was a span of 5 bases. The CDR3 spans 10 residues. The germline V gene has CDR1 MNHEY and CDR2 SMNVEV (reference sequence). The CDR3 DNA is TGTGCCAGCTGGAGCAATGAGCAGTTCTTC. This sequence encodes CASWSNEQFF.

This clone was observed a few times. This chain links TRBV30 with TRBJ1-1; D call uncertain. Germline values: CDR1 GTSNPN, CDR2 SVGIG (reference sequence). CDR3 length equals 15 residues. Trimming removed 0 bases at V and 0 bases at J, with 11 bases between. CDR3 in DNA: TGTGCCTGGAGTGTACGGGCCAGCATGAACACTGAAGCTTTCTTT. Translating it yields CAWSVRASMNTEAFF.

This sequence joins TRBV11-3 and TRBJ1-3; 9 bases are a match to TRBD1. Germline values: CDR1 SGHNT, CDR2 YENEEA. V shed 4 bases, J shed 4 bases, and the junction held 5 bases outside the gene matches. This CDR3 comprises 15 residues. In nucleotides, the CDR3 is TGTGCCAGCAGCTCCACCGGGACAGGGGGAAACACCATATATTTT. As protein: CASSSTGTGGNTIYF.

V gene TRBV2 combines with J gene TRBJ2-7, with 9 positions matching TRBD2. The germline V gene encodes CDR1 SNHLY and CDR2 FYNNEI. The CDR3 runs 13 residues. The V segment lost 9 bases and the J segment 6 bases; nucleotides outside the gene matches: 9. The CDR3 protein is CASGGGALSEQYF. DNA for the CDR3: TGTGCCAGTGGCGGGGGGGCCTTGAGCGAGCAGTACTTC.

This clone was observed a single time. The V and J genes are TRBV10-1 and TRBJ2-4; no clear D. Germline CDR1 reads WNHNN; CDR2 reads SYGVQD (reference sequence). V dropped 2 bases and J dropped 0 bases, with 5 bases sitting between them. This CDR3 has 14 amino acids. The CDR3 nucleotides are TGCGCCAGCAGTGAGGATTTAGCCAAAAACATTCAGTACTTC. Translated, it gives CASSEDLAKNIQYF.

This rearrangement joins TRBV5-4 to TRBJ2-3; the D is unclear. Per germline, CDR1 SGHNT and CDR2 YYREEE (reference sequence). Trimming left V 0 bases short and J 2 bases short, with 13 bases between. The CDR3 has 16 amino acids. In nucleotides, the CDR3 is TGTGCCAGCAGCTTGGGGGCTGTGGGATTCACAGATACGCAGTATTTT. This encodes CASSLGAVGFTDTQYF. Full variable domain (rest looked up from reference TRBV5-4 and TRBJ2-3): ETGVTQSPTHLIKTRGQQVTLRCSSQSGHNTVSWYQQALGQGPQFIFQYYREEENGRGNFPPRFSGLQFPNYSSELNVNALELDDSALYLCASSLGAVGFTDTQYFGPGTRLTVL.

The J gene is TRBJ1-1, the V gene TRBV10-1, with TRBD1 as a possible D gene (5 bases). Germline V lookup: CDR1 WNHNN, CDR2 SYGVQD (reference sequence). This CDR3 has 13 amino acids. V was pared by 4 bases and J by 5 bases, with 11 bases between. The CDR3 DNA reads TGCGCCAGCAGTGCACGGGGGGTGACTGAAGCTTTCTTT. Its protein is CASSARGVTEAFF.

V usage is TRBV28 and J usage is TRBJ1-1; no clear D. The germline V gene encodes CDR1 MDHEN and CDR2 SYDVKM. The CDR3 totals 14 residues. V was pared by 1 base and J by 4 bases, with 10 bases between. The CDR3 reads CASSLLVGGTEAFF. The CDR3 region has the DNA TGTGCCAGCAGTTTATTAGTAGGAGGCACTGAAGCTTTCTTT.

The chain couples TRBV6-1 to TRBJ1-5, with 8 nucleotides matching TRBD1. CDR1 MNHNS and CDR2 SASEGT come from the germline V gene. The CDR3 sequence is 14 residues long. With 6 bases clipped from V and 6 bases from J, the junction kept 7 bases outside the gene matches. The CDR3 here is CASRGQGSAQPQHF. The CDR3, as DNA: TGTGCCAGCAGAGGACAGGGATCGGCTCAGCCCCAGCATTTT.

CDR3 coding DNA: TGTGCCAGCAGTTACGGGACAGGGGGCTATACCGGGGAGCTGTTTTTT. Translated: CASSYGTGGYTGELFF. The chain links TRBV6-5 to TRBJ2-2, with TRBD1 matching 12 bases. The germline V gene has CDR1 MNHEY and CDR2 SVGAGI. Germline trimming cut 2 bases from V and 5 bases from J; bases unmatched to any gene: 3. The CDR3 runs to 16 residues.

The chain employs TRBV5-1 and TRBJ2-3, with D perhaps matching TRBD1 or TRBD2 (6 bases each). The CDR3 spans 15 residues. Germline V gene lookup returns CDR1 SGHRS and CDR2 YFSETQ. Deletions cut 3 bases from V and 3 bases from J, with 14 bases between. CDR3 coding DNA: TGCGCCAGCAGCTCCAGGGGACTGGAGACAGATACGCAGTATTTT. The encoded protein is CASSSRGLETDTQYF. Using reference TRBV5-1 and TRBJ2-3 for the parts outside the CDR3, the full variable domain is KAGVTQTPRYLIKTRGQQVTLSCSPISGHRSVSWYQQTPGQGLQFLFEYFSETQRNKGNFPGRFSGRQFSNSRSEMNVSTLELGDSALYLCASSSRGLETDTQYFGPGTRLTVL.

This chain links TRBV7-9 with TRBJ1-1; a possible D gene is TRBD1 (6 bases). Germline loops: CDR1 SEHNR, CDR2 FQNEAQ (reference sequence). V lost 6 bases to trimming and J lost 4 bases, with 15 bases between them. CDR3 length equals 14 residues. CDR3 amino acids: CASSLGGGSTEAFF. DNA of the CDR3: TGTGCCAGCAGTCTTGGAGGGGGTTCCACTGAAGCTTTCTTT. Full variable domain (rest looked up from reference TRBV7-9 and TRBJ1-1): DTGVSQNPRHKITKRGQNVTFRCDPISEHNRLYWYRQTLGQGPEFLTYFQNEAQLEKSRLLSDRFSAERPKGSFSTLEIQRTEQGDSAMYLCASSLGGGSTEAFFGQGTRLTVV.

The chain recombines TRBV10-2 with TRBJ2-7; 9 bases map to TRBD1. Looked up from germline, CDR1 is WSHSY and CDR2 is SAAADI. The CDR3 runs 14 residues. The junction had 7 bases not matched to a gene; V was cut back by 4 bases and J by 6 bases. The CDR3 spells CASSGTGTGFEQYF. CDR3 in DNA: TGCGCCAGCAGTGGGACCGGGACAGGGTTCGAGCAGTACTTC.

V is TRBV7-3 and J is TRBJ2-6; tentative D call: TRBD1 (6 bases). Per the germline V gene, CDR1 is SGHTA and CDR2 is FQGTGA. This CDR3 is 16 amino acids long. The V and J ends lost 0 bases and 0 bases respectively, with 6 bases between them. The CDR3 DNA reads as TGTGCCAGCAGCTTAACAGGGGGCTCTGGGGCCAACGTCCTGACTTTC. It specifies CASSLTGGSGANVLTF.

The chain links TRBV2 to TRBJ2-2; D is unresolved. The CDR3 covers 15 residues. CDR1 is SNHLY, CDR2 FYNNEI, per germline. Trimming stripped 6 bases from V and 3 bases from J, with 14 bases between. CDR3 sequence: CASSPGYTDTGELFF. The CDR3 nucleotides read TGTGCCAGCAGCCCGGGTTATACGGACACCGGGGAGCTGTTTTTT.

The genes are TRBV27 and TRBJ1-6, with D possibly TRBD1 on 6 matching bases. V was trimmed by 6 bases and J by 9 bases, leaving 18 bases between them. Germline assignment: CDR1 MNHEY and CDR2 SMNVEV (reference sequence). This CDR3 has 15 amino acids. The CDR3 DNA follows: TGTGCCAGCAGACCCCCAGGGGTCCGTAGTTCACCCCTCCACTTT. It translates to CASRPPGVRSSPLHF.

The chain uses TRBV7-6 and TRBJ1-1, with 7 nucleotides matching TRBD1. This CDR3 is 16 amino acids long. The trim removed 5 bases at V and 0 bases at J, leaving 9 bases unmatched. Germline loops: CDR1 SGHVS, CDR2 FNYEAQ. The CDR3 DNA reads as TGTGCCAGCAGCAAACAGGGAGGGGGCATGAACACTGAAGCTTTCTTT. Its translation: CASSKQGGGMNTEAFF.

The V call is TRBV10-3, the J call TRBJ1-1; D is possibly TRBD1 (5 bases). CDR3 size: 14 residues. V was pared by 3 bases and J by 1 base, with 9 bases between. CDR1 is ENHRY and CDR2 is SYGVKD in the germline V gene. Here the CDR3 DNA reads TGTGCCATCAGTGAAGGTCAGGGGAACACTGAAGCTTTCTTT. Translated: CAISEGQGNTEAFF.

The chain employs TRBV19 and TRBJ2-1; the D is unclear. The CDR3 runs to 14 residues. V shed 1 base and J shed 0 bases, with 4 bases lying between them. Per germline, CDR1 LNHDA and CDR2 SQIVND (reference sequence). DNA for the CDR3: TGTGCCAGTAGTATAGGGAGCTCCTACAATGAGCAGTTCTTC. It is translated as CASSIGSSYNEQFF.

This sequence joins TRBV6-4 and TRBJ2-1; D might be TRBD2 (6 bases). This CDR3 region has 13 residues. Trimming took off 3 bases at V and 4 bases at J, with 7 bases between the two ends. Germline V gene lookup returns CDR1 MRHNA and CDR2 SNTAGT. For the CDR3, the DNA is TGTGCCAGCAGTGAAGGAGGGTACAATGAGCAGTTCTTC. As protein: CASSEGGYNEQFF.

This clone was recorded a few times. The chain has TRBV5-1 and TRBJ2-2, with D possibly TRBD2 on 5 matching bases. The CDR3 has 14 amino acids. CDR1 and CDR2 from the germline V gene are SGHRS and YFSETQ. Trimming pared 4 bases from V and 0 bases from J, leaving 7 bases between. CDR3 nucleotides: TGCGCCAGCAGCCCCGGGGCGAACACCGGGGAGCTGTTTTTT. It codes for CASSPGANTGELFF. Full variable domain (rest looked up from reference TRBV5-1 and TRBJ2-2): KAGVTQTPRYLIKTRGQQVTLSCSPISGHRSVSWYQQTPGQGLQFLFEYFSETQRNKGNFPGRFSGRQFSNSRSEMNVSTLELGDSALYLCASSPGANTGELFFGEGSRLTVL.

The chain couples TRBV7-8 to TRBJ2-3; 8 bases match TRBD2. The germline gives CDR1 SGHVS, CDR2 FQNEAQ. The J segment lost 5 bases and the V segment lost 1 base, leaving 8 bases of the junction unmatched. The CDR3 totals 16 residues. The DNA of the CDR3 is TGTGCCAGCAGCTTAGGCTTGCGGGGGGCGGGAGATACGCAGTATTTT. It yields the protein CASSLGLRGAGDTQYF.

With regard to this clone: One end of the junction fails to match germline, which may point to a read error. Written as DNA, the CDR3 is TGCGCCAGCAGCCCCAGACAAAGCCAAGAGGCCCAGTACTTC. Encoded protein: CASSPRQSQEAQYF. V gene TRBV4-1 combines with J gene TRBJ2-5; D gene uncertain. CDR3 size: 14 residues. Germline loops: CDR1 MGHRA, CDR2 YSYEKL.

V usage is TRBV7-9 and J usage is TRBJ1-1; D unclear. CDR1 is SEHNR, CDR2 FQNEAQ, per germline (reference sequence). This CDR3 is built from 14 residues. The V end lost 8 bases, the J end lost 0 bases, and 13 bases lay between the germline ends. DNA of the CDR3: TGTGCCAGCGGCAGCGCGAGGGTGAACACTGAAGCTTTCTTT. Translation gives CASGSARVNTEAFF.

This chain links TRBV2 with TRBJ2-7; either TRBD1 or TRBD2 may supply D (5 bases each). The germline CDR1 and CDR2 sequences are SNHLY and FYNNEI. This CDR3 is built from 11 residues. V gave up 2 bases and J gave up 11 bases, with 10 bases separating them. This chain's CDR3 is CASSETWDEYF. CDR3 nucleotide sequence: TGTGCCAGCAGTGAAACCTGGGACGAGTACTTC. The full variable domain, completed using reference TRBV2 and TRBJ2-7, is EPEVTQTPSHQVTQMGQEVILRCVPISNHLYFYWYRQILGQKVEFLVSFYNNEISEKSEIFDDQFSVERPDGSNFTLKIRSTKLEDSAMYFCASSETWDEYFGPGTRLTVT.

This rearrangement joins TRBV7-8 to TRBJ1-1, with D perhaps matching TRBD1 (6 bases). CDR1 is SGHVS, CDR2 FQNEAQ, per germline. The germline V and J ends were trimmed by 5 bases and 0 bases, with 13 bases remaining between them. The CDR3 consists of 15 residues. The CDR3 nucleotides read TGTGCCAGCAGCCCTCGCACAGGGCTGAACACTGAAGCTTTCTTT. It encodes CASSPRTGLNTEAFF.

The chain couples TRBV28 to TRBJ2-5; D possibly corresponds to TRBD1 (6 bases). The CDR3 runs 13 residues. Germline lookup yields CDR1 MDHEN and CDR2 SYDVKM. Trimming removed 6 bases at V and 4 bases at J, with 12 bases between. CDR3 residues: CASRPTGIETQYF. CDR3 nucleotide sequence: TGTGCCAGCAGGCCCACAGGGATAGAGACCCAGTACTTC.